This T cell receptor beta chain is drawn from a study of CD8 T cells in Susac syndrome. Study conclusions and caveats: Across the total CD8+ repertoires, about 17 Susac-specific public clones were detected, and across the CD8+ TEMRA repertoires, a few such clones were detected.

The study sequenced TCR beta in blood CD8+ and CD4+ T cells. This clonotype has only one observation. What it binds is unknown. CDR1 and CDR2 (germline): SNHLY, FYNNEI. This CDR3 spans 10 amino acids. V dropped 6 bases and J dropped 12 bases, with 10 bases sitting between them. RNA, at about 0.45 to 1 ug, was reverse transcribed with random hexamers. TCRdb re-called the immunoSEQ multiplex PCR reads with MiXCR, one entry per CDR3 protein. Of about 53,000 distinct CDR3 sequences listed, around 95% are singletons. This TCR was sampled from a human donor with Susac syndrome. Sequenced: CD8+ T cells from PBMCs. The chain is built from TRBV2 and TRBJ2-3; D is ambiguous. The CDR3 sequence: CASRTSEQYF. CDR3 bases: TGTGCCAGCAGAACCAGCGAACAGTATTTT.